Below, 31 T cell receptor beta chains from the same sample are listed, as sequenced in a study of T cell changes during pregnancy in multiple sclerosis (dated by TCRdb to between 2018 and 2021). Library generation was performed with the immunoSEQ multiplex PCR assay. Not all clones reach the TCRdb copy of this immuneACCESS table, which keeps in-frame sequences only. Checked studies attribute under half of the gap to unresolved V genes and leave the rest unexplained. Counted in this sample were tens of thousands of clones; 92% of them appeared once. More than 1.5% of the sample belongs to the ten largest clones. Sequences were derived from peripheral blood, sampled in the first trimester of pregnancy. The origin of the receptors is a female donor with multiple sclerosis, enrolled in a pregnancy study.

The J gene is TRBJ2-7, the V gene TRBV6-1; D is unresolved. The V end lost 3 bases, the J end lost 0 bases, and 12 bases lay between the germline ends. CDR3 size: 15 residues. The germline gives CDR1 MNHNS, CDR2 SASEGT. The CDR3 sequence: CASSELPPSSYEQYF. DNA of the CDR3: TGTGCCAGCAGTGAGTTACCCCCTAGCTCCTACGAGCAGTACTTC.

The chain is built from TRBV10-3 and TRBJ2-1; TRBD2 aligns across 7 bases. The junction had 7 bases not matched to a gene; V was cut back by 0 bases and J by 8 bases. CDR1 is ENHRY, CDR2 SYGVKD, per germline. This CDR3 is built from 15 residues. This chain's CDR3 is CAISESGRTEHEQFF. Here the CDR3 DNA reads TGTGCCATCAGTGAGTCCGGGAGGACGGAGCATGAGCAGTTCTTC.

The rearrangement links TRBV6-5 to TRBJ1-4; D ambiguous. The CDR3 is 15 residues long. Germline CDR1 and CDR2: MNHEY and SVGAGI. Trimming took off 5 bases at V and 8 bases at J, with 18 bases between the two ends. The DNA for the CDR3 is TGTGCCAGCAGTCACGACCGAGGGTCTCGGGAAAAACTGTTTTTT. Translated: CASSHDRGSREKLFF.

J is TRBJ2-2 and V is TRBV19, with 7 positions matching TRBD2. Trimming cost V 5 bases and J 5 bases; bases outside gene matches: 11. The CDR3 sequence is 16 residues long. CDR1 and CDR2 from the germline V gene are LNHDA and SQIVND (reference sequence). The CDR3 region has the DNA TGTGCCAGTAGTGGTAGGGGCGGGAGAAATACCGGGGAGCTGTTTTTT. This encodes CASSGRGGRNTGELFF.

V gene TRBV29-1 combines with J gene TRBJ1-1, with D possibly TRBD1 on 6 matching bases. The V and J ends lost 6 bases and 4 bases respectively, with 12 bases between them. Germline lookup yields CDR1 SQVTM and CDR2 ANQGSEA. The length of the CDR3 is 12 residues. Here the CDR3 reads CSVRQGGTEAFF. The DNA for the CDR3 is TGCAGCGTCCGTCAAGGGGGCACTGAAGCTTTCTTT.

DNA of the CDR3: TGCAGCGTTCAGGGCTCCACAGAAAACTATGGCTACACCTTC. This codes for CSVQGSTENYGYTF. V gene TRBV29-1 combines with J gene TRBJ1-2; TRBD1 might be the D (5 bases). Germline loops: CDR1 SQVTM, CDR2 ANQGSEA. Trimming took off 5 bases at V and 2 bases at J, with 15 bases between the two ends. This CDR3 is 14 amino acids long.

The CDR3 DNA sequence: TGCGCCAGCTACGAGATACGGGACAGCCAAACTGCAGATACGCAGTATTTT. Protein: CASYEIRDSQTADTQYF. The V gene is TRBV5-1, the J gene TRBJ2-3; 7 nucleotides agree with TRBD1. Germline V gene data show CDR1 as SGHRS and CDR2 as YFSETQ. The CDR3 has 17 residues. V dropped 7 bases and J dropped 4; count of bases not matched to a gene: 18.

The DNA of the CDR3 is TGTGCCAGCAGTTTAAGGACAGGGGGCTTGAATGAGCAGTTCTTC. It translates to CASSLRTGGLNEQFF. The rearrangement uses TRBV27 and TRBJ2-1; 11 bases are shared with TRBD1. V dropped 2 bases and J dropped 7; count of bases not matched to a gene: 4. Looked up from germline, CDR1 is MNHEY and CDR2 is SMNVEV (reference sequence). This CDR3 region has 15 residues.

CDR3 nucleotides: TGTGCCAGCAGTGAATTTGGACTAGCGGTGACAGATACGCAGTATTTT. Translating it yields CASSEFGLAVTDTQYF. The genes are TRBV25-1 and TRBJ2-3; 10 nucleotides agree with TRBD2. This CDR3 has 16 residues. The V gene's germline CDR1 is MGHDK and CDR2 SYGVNS. The V gene end was trimmed by 1 base and the J gene end by 3 bases; junction bases not matched to a gene: 4. Using reference TRBV25-1 and TRBJ2-3 for the parts outside the CDR3, the full variable domain is EADIYQTPRYLVIGTGKKITLECSQTMGHDKMYWYQQDPGMELHLIHYSYGVNSTEKGDLSSESTVSRIRTEHFPLTLESARPSHTSQYLCASSEFGLAVTDTQYFGPGTRLTVL.

This sequence joins TRBV10-2 and TRBJ2-7; TRBD1 might be the D (5 bases). CDR1 is WSHSY and CDR2 is SAAADI in the germline V gene. The CDR3 length is 12 residues. V was shortened by 6 bases and J by 5 bases, with 11 bases between the two germline ends. In DNA, the CDR3 is TGCGCCAGCAGATTGACAGCAAACGAGCAGTACTTC. This encodes CASRLTANEQYF.

The CDR3 reads CASSIDGLAGAFPDNEQFF. CDR3 sequence (DNA): TGCGCCAGCAGCATCGATGGACTAGCGGGAGCCTTCCCTGACAATGAGCAGTTCTTC. The chain employs TRBV5-1 and TRBJ2-1; TRBD2 matches at 13 bases. The CDR3 has 19 residues. The V and J ends lost 4 bases and 5 bases, in that order; junction bases with no gene match: 15. Germline CDR1 reads SGHRS; CDR2 reads YFSETQ.

This sequence joins TRBV4-3 and TRBJ2-2; 9 bases agree with TRBD2. V gave up 2 bases and J gave up 7 bases; unmatched junction bases: 11. Germline V CDR1 and CDR2: LGHNA, YSLEER. The CDR3 consists of 17 residues. The CDR3 sequence: CASSQPGGGRGDGELFF. The CDR3 DNA follows: TGCGCCAGCAGCCAACCTGGGGGCGGGAGGGGTGACGGGGAGCTGTTTTTT.

The chain uses TRBV10-3 and TRBJ2-3, with TRBD1 as a possible D gene (6 bases). V was trimmed by 3 bases and J by 4 bases, leaving 17 bases between them. Germline V gene data show CDR1 as ENHRY and CDR2 as SYGVKD. The CDR3 totals 16 residues. Here the CDR3 reads CAISDRARGRSDTQYF. The CDR3 DNA reads TGTGCCATCAGTGATCGGGCCAGGGGAAGATCAGATACGCAGTATTTT.

The sample holds one count of this clone. The chain has TRBV19 and TRBJ2-3, with D unclear. V gave up 5 bases and J gave up 4 bases, with 10 bases separating them. CDR1 LNHDA and CDR2 SQIVND come from the germline V gene (reference sequence). The CDR3 spans 13 residues. CDR3 in amino acids: CASSLLGSDTQYF. In DNA form, the CDR3 reads TGTGCCAGTAGTCTCCTCGGGTCAGATACGCAGTATTTT.

This rearrangement joins TRBV27 to TRBJ2-1; 13 bases match TRBD2. Germline CDR1 is MNHEY and CDR2 is SMNVEV (reference sequence). V lost 5 bases and J lost 5; bases outside the gene matches: 3. CDR3 length equals 15 residues. CDR3 DNA sequence: TGTGCCAGCAGTGAGGGACTAGCGGGACACAATGAGCAGTTCTTC. This sequence encodes CASSEGLAGHNEQFF.

The chain employs TRBV15 and TRBJ1-5, with a tentative D call TRBD1 (6 bases). With 3 bases removed from V and 4 bases from J, the gap between germline ends came to 13 bases. The germline V gene has CDR1 LNHNV and CDR2 YYDKDF (reference sequence). CDR3 length equals 15 residues. The CDR3 DNA sequence: TGTGCCACCAGCAGGTCACAGGGAACGAATCAGCCCCAGCATTTT. As protein: CATSRSQGTNQPQHF.

This chain connects TRBV9 to TRBJ1-4, with 8 bases fitting TRBD1. Germline-derived CDR1 and CDR2 are SGDLS and YYNGEE. V dropped 4 bases and J dropped 4; count of bases not matched to a gene: 12. The CDR3 runs to 17 residues. The CDR3 region is CASSHPTGEEDNEKLFF. CDR3 nucleotides: TGTGCCAGCAGCCACCCGACAGGGGAGGAGGATAATGAAAAACTGTTTTTT.

This chain links TRBV19 with TRBJ2-5; no firm D call. The CDR3 consists of 14 residues. In germline, CDR1 is LNHDA, CDR2 SQIVND (reference sequence). V was cut by 6 bases and J by 0 bases, with 11 bases left in between. DNA for the CDR3: TGTGCCAGTAGCCCTACTACCTACCAAGAGACCCAGTACTTC. It translates to CASSPTTYQETQYF.

The rearrangement links TRBV20-1 to TRBJ2-5; D not certain. Germline CDR1 and CDR2: DFQATT and SNEGSKA (reference sequence). The CDR3 has 11 amino acids. Deletions cut 6 bases from V and 2 bases from J, with 7 bases between. CDR3 nucleotides: TGCAGTGCCTCAGCGCAAGAGACCCAGTACTTC. This translates into CSASAQETQYF.

V gene TRBV4-1 combines with J gene TRBJ1-1; the D gene is possibly TRBD1 (5 bases). This CDR3 is 14 amino acids long. V was trimmed by 4 bases and J by 3 bases, leaving 12 bases between them. Germline V gene data show CDR1 as MGHRA and CDR2 as YSYEKL. The CDR3 spells CASSPGGLDTEAFF. In DNA, the CDR3 is TGCGCCAGCAGCCCCGGGGGGTTGGACACTGAAGCTTTCTTT.

The rearrangement uses TRBV2 and TRBJ2-1; unclear D gene. Germline CDR1 and CDR2: SNHLY and FYNNEI. Trimming cost V 5 bases and J 1 base, with 9 bases left between them. The CDR3 is 14 residues long. CDR3 loop: CASSTAVSYNEQFF. The CDR3 DNA is TGTGCCAGCAGTACTGCGGTTTCCTACAATGAGCAGTTCTTC.

This sequence joins TRBV7-2 and TRBJ2-7, with TRBD2 matching 12 bases. Germline CDR1 and CDR2: SGHTA and FQGNSA. The V gene end was trimmed by 5 bases and the J gene end by 2 bases; junction bases not matched to a gene: 4. The CDR3 extends over 15 amino acids. In DNA form, the CDR3 reads TGTGCCAGCAGCAACCGACTAGCGGGAGCCTACGAGCAGTACTTC. Its translation is CASSNRLAGAYEQYF.

V is TRBV18 and J is TRBJ1-5, with 9 nucleotides matching TRBD1. The CDR3 consists of 14 residues. CDR1 and CDR2 (germline): KGHSH, LQKENI. Unmatched junction bases numbered 1, after V lost 3 bases and J lost 4 bases. DNA of the CDR3: TGTGCCAGCTCACCGGGGACAGGGAATCAGCCCCAGCATTTT. Protein: CASSPGTGNQPQHF. The full variable domain, in which reference TRBV18 and TRBJ1-5 provide the parts outside the CDR3, is NAGVMQNPRHLVRRRGQEARLRCSPMKGHSHVYWYRQLPEEGLKFMVYLQKENIIDESGMPKERFSAEFPKEGPSILRIQQVVRGDSAAYFCASSPGTGNQPQHFGDGTRLSIL.

V is TRBV6-5 and J is TRBJ1-5; possible D gene TRBD1, 6 bases. The V and J ends lost 6 bases and 5 bases respectively, with 14 bases between them. CDR3 length: 14 residues. In germline, CDR1 is MNHEY, CDR2 SVGAGI. The chain's CDR3 is CASRGQGSDQPQHF. CDR3 DNA: TGTGCCAGCAGGGGTCAGGGGTCAGATCAGCCCCAGCATTTT.

Here the CDR3 reads CAISESGDRAQPQHF. The CDR3 nucleotides read TGTGCCATCAGTGAGTCGGGGGACAGGGCTCAGCCCCAGCATTTT. The V call is TRBV10-3, the J call TRBJ1-5; TRBD1 matches 9 bases. Germline CDR1 is ENHRY and CDR2 is SYGVKD. CDR3 size: 15 residues. J gave up 6 bases and V 0 bases, and 3 bases lay outside the gene matches.

The rearrangement links TRBV5-1 to TRBJ2-5; TRBD1 matches at 8 bases. Germline loops: CDR1 SGHRS, CDR2 YFSETQ. V lost 3 bases and J lost 5; bases outside the gene matches: 12. The CDR3 sequence is 16 residues long. CDR3 sequence reads: CASSSPTGAFSETQYF. CDR3 nucleotide sequence: TGCGCCAGCAGCTCGCCGACAGGGGCTTTTTCGGAGACCCAGTACTTC.

This chain joins TRBV11-2 and TRBJ2-5; TRBD2 aligns across 8 bases. V lost 8 bases to trimming and J lost 4 bases; unmatched junction nucleotides: 6. Germline V gives CDR1 SGHAT, CDR2 FQNNGV. The CDR3 has 13 amino acids. The CDR3 protein is CASLGGGSETQYF. Written as DNA, the CDR3 is TGTGCCAGCCTCGGGGGGGGTTCAGAGACCCAGTACTTC.

The chain recombines TRBV10-1 with TRBJ1-5, with TRBD1 matching 9 bases. V trimming: 8 bases; J trimming: 0 bases; junction bases outside the gene matches: 17. Germline CDR1 WNHNN, CDR2 SYGVQD (reference sequence). There are 19 residues in the CDR3. This CDR3 reads CASPGTGTFGVDSNQPQHF. In DNA form, the CDR3 reads TGCGCCAGCCCCGGGACAGGGACTTTTGGGGTTGATAGCAATCAGCCCCAGCATTTT.

J is TRBJ2-1 and V is TRBV30, with 11 bases fitting TRBD1. Germline-derived CDR1 and CDR2 are GTSNPN and SVGIG (reference sequence). This CDR3 contains 17 residues. Trimming took 4 bases from V and 6 from J; bases not matched to a gene: 14. The CDR3 bases are TGTGCCTGGATGGGTCTAGTCGGACAGGGGGCGGGCAATGAGCAGTTCTTC. It encodes CAWMGLVGQGAGNEQFF.

The chain recombines TRBV6-6 with TRBJ1-1; 8 bases fit TRBD1. V dropped 6 bases and J dropped 4; count of bases not matched to a gene: 7. The V gene's germline CDR1 is MNHNY and CDR2 SVGAGI (reference sequence). The CDR3 runs 14 residues. DNA for the CDR3: TGTGCCAGCAGAGACAGGGGTTGGGGCACTGAAGCTTTCTTT. Translating gives CASRDRGWGTEAFF.

The chain has TRBV25-1 and TRBJ2-7, with TRBD1 matching 7 bases. V was pared by 1 base and J by 6 bases, with 6 bases of the junction left unmatched. The CDR3 sequence is 14 residues long. The V gene's germline CDR1 is MGHDK and CDR2 SYGVNS. The CDR3 nucleotides read TGTGCCAGCAGTGAATCTGACAGGGACGGCGAGCAGTACTTC. Its translation: CASSESDRDGEQYF.